The subject of this entry is one TCR beta chain. This CDR3 spans 14 amino acids. Germline assignment: CDR1 SGHRS and CDR2 YFSETQ. Trimming removed 2 bases from V and 0 bases from J; junction bases left unmatched: 1. In the study's own analysis: How many nucleated cells were present was estimated from reference gene primer amplification. Repertoires were generated with immunoSEQ multiplex PCR, while TCRdb's copy carries only in-frame clones and drops some. Clonal size and the V and J genes are those of that table, whereas D and trimming came from the DNA. Of 150,000 or so clones in the sample, approximately 82% were seen once. Followed over time, Seattle patients had been enrolled while infection was active. These data are taken from a study of blood T cell repertoires in COVID-19. Background on the study: In each case, the material was cDNA or gDNA derived from T cells, B-cell-depleted T cells, or PBMCs.

The chain carries TRBV5-1 and TRBJ1-1, with 7 bases lining up with TRBD1. The TCR originated in a middle-aged woman with COVID-19, enrolled during active disease. Sequencing was done on a sample of peripheral blood. CDR3 sequence: CASSLRGLNTEAFF. The CDR3 region has the DNA TGCGCCAGCAGCTTAAGGGGGCTGAACACTGAAGCTTTCTTT.